A selection of T cell receptor beta chains follows, all from one sample in a study of identical twins. Using its own MiXCR run on the 5' RACE reads, TCRdb lists one record per CDR3 protein. The sample lists some 590,000 distinct CDR3 sequences, 9% to 10% occurring once. These data were also reused for a study on yellow fever vaccine responses in identical twins.

Specimen: PBMCs. These receptors all stem from a woman aged 18-35 years in good health. Both conserved end residues are part of each CDR3. Clone size is not always given. Where it is, it says once, few, many or a class for expanded clones.

size,V,J,CDR3
many,TRBV5-1,TRBJ2-7,CASSLKQGAGYEQYF
few,TRBV20-1,TRBJ2-3,CSASRRAISTDTQYF
many,TRBV5-1,TRBJ1-5,CASSFPLQGSNQPQHF
many,TRBV11-2,TRBJ2-1,CASSSGLRGGEQFF
-,TRBV11-2,TRBJ2-1,CASSLGRKHNEQFF
many,TRBV6-4,TRBJ2-1,CASSPSDRLDNEQFF
many,TRBV10-3,TRBJ2-7,CAISESSGHRYEQYF
few,TRBV13,TRBJ2-6,CASSLGGSSAGANVLTF
many,TRBV10-3,TRBJ2-7,CAMGAGGGYEQYF
few,TRBV4-3,TRBJ2-7,CASSQDPTEGVYVQYF
few,TRBV5-6,TRBJ2-5,CASSPGGRTQYF
many,TRBV5-6,TRBJ2-7,CASSLGPGDFYEQYF
-,TRBV7-9,TRBJ2-7,CASSSRDRHYEQYF
few,TRBV13,TRBJ2-3,CASSLAGGGASTDTQYF
few,TRBV5-1,TRBJ2-4,CASSLAPTGRGPNIQYF
many,TRBV5-1,TRBJ2-3,CASRVGERPTDTQYF
-,TRBV18,TRBJ1-4,CASSPRGFANEKLFF
-,TRBV20-1,TRBJ2-2,CSATFPTGGELFF
few,TRBV29-1,TRBJ2-7,CSVGAGVDYEQYF
few,TRBV12-3/TRBV12-4,TRBJ1-5,CASRTTQGAQHF